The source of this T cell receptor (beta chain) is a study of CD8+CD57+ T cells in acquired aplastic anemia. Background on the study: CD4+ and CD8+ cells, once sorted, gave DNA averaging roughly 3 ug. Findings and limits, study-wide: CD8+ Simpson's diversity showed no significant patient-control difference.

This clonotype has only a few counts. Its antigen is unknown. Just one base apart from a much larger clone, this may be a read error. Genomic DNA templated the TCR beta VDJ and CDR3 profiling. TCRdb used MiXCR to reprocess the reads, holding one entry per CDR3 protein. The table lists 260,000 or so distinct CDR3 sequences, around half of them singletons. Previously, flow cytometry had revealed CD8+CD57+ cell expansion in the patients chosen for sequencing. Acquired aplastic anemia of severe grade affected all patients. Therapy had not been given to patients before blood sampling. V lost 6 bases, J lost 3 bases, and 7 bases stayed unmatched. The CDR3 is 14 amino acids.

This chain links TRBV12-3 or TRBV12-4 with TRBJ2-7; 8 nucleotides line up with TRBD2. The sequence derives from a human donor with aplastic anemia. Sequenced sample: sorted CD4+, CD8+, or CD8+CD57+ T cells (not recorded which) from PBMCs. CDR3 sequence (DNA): TGTGCCAGCAGCGAACCAGCGGGGGACTACGAGCAGTACTTC. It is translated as CASSEPAGDYEQYF.